This TCR beta chain was captured by sequencing in a study of molecular identifiers for immune sequencing clone quantification. CDR3 size: 15 residues. Looked up from germline, CDR1 is MGHRA and CDR2 is YSYEKL. V was clipped by 3 bases and J by 6 bases; unmatched bases: 3. This clonotype was found a few times. TCRdb recomputed calls from the PCR reads with MiXCR, one row per CDR3 protein. The profile shows about half a million distinct CDR3 sequences, around 23% of them singletons. The CD8+CD4-CCR7+CD45RA+ phenotype defined the sorted naive CD8 T cells. Sequencing was performed on naive CD8+ T cells from blood, with Jurkat cell RNA spiked in. Regarding subset: FACS-sorted CD8+CD4-CCR7+CD45RA+ naive T cells. The chain carries TRBV4-1 and TRBJ2-1, with 12 bases lining up with TRBD2. The clonotype originates from a human donor in good health. Some libraries in this study had Jurkat cell RNA spiked in. The CDR3 nucleotides read TGCGCCAGCAGCCACTCTAGCGGGGGGGCCAATGAGCAGTTCTTC. Translated: CASSHSSGGANEQFF.